The count of the clone carrying this T cell receptor (beta chain) is one. What it recognizes is unknown. The data were produced by immunoSEQ multiplex PCR, yet TCRdb's version contains in-frame clones alone and is incomplete. This table has roughly 1,900 clones, about 80% appearing once. The sample belongs to a study of PD-1 blockade in classical Hodgkin lymphoma. Findings and limits, study-wide: The study reported lower baseline TCR diversity in newly diagnosed patients than in healthy donors.

Each and every patient relapsed after autologous stem cell transplantation, and patients got differing brentuximab vedotin exposure. After thawing, PBMCs were subjected to magnetic negative selection to isolate CD8+ T cells. Here the sequenced sample was CD8+ T cells from blood, taken at baseline. The TCR was taken from a human donor with classical Hodgkin lymphoma.

CDR3 bases: TGTGCCTGCCTTCAAGGGGGCAGGGATGCCGGGGAGCTGTTTTTT. It is translated as CACLQGGRDAGELFF. The rearrangement joins TRBV30 to TRBJ2-2, with 7 positions matching TRBD1. Germline-derived CDR1 and CDR2 are GTSNPN and SVGIG (reference sequence). The junction had 13 bases not matched to a gene; V was cut back by 6 bases and J by 6 bases. The CDR3 runs to 15 residues.